The rows below give T cell receptor beta chains drawn from one sample of a study of beta chain features in type 1 diabetes. Some clones are missing from TCRdb's copy, which holds only in-frame ones; the method was immunoSEQ multiplex PCR. Here the sample spans around 300,000 clones, 8% to 13% being singletons. The sequenced material came from naive CD4+ T cells from blood. Source of these receptors: a woman aged 25 to 39 in good health. The CDR3 runs from the conserved cysteine through the conserved F or W. D genes are given only for firm matches. Some rows have no size entry. The others give once, few or many, or a class for an expanded clone.

size	V	D	J	DNA	CDR3
few	TRBV6-1	NA	TRBJ2-1	TGTGCCAGCAGTGAAATGGCCGCCTCCTACAATGAGCAGTTCTTC	CASSEMAASYNEQFF
few	TRBV7-9	TRBD2	TRBJ2-1	TGTGCCAGCAGCCGGATGCTAGCGGCCAACAATGAGCAGTTCTTC	CASSRMLAANNEQFF
NA	TRBV4-2	NA	TRBJ1-5	TGTGCCAGCAGCCAAGTCGGCGCGTACGCGGGCAATCAGCCCCAGCATTTT	CASSQVGAYAGNQPQHF
NA	TRBV6-6	NA	TRBJ1-1	TGTGCCAGCAGTAAACAGGGCTTCGCTTTCTTT	CASSKQGFAFF
NA	TRBV30	NA	TRBJ1-5	TGTGCCTCAGGGGACACGGCTCGCCAGCCCCAGCATTTT	CASGDTARQPQHF
NA	TRBV18	TRBD2	TRBJ2-1	TGTGCCAGCTCACCGGAGGACACCCCGACTAGCGAAGCCTACAATGAGCAGTTCTTC	CASSPEDTPTSEAYNEQFF
NA	TRBV7-9	TRBD2	TRBJ2-7	TGTGCCAGCAGCGAGCCCACCGGGACTAGAGCCTACGAGCAGTACTTC	CASSEPTGTRAYEQYF
few	TRBV5-1	NA	TRBJ1-3	TGCGCCAGCAGTGCAGGGGCTGGAAACACCATATATTTT	CASSAGAGNTIYF
few	TRBV7-2	TRBD1	TRBJ1-2	TGTGCCAGCAGCTTAGCTGACAGGGGGCGACAGGGCTACACCTTC	CASSLADRGRQGYTF
NA	TRBV6-5	TRBD2	TRBJ2-3	TGTGCCAGCAGACACGGGAGGACCAGCACAGATACGCAGTATTTT	CASRHGRTSTDTQYF